This passage covers 5 T cell receptor beta chains from one sample sequenced in a study of molecular identifiers for immune sequencing clone quantification (dated by TCRdb to 2016 to 2018). Libraries were constructed by PCR. The reads were generated on an Illumina HiSeq 4000. The public reads were reprocessed in TCRdb via fastp at Q25 and MiXCR, keeping in-frame beta chains. Each CDR3 protein gets just one entry, which takes the most common genes and DNA from the rows behind it. Present in this sample are over 600,000 distinct CDR3 sequences, approximately 20% of which were seen just once. In total, the top ten clones hold around 0.9% of the sample. Sequences were obtained from naive CD8+ T cells from blood, with Jurkat cell RNA spiked in. The cell subset or site label corresponds to: FACS-sorted CD8+CD4-CCR7+CD45RA+ naive T cells. Receptors originate from a human donor in good health. Some libraries in this study had Jurkat cell RNA spiked in.

This clonotype was seen ten or more times. This chain links TRBV2 with TRBJ2-7, with D tentatively TRBD1 (6 bases). CDR1 and CDR2 from the germline V gene are SNHLY and FYNNEI. Trimming cost V 6 bases and J 2 bases, with 17 bases left between them. The CDR3 extends over 15 amino acids. CDR3 in amino acids: CASSPTGIFAYEQYF. CDR3 sequence (DNA): TGTGCCAGCAGCCCGACAGGCATCTTCGCCTACGAGCAGTACTTC.

In this sample, this clonotype turned up many times. This chain links TRBV28 with TRBJ1-4; possible D gene TRBD1, 5 bases. Germline V gene sequence: CDR1 MDHEN, CDR2 SYDVKM. Trimming removed 3 bases from V and 6 bases from J, with 14 bases in between. The CDR3 totals 15 residues. CDR3 region: CASSFDGGPDEKLFF. CDR3 in DNA: TGTGCCAGCAGTTTCGACGGGGGTCCTGATGAAAAACTGTTTTTT. Looking up the rest from reference TRBV28 and TRBJ1-4 gives the full variable domain: DVKVTQSSRYLVKRTGEKVFLECVQDMDHENMFWYRQDPGLGLRLIYFSYDVKMKEKGDIPEGYSVSREKKERFSLILESASTNQTSMYLCASSFDGGPDEKLFFGSGTQLSVL.

As for this clonotype: One base away lies a much larger clone, so this may be a sequencing read error. The genes are TRBV27 and TRBJ2-5, with D perhaps matching TRBD1 (6 bases). Germline V gene sequence: CDR1 MNHEY, CDR2 SMNVEV (reference sequence). The CDR3 loop spans 16 amino acids. V lost 5 bases and J lost 7, with 23 bases in between. CDR3 nucleotides: TGTGCCAGCAGTCCCCTATCCCCACAGGGTGGTGGGACCCAGTACTTC. This sequence encodes CASSPLSPQGGGTQYF.

Many counts were recorded for this clonotype. The J gene is TRBJ2-7, the V gene TRBV28, with TRBD1 matching over 10 bases. The CDR3 is 16 residues long. V was pared by 5 bases and J by 3 bases, with 10 bases of the junction left unmatched. Germline V gene data show CDR1 as MDHEN and CDR2 as SYDVKM. CDR3 nucleotides: TGTGCCAGCAGTGTCGAACCGGGACAGGGGTTCTACGAGCAGTACTTC. Encoded protein: CASSVEPGQGFYEQYF.

In its sample, this clonotype was seen many times. This chain joins TRBV2 and TRBJ1-2; D gene unclear. This CDR3 is built from 15 residues. V lost 1 base to trimming and J lost 6 bases, with 15 bases between them. Germline CDR1 and CDR2: SNHLY and FYNNEI. The CDR3 nucleotides read TGTGCCAGCAGTGAAGGGGCCCCCTTCTCCAATGGCTACACCTTC. Translating it yields CASSEGAPFSNGYTF.